One sample yielded the 26 T cell receptor beta chains listed below, sequenced in a study of cytomegalovirus exposure and HLA in healthy donors. In the PCR, 60 Vbeta and 13 Jbeta primers were used. Method: immunoSEQ multiplex PCR; TCRdb's copy keeps in-frame clones and lacks some. Here the sample spans about 110,000 clones, 65% to 75% being singletons. Sample: PBMCs. These receptors came from a young man in good health and CMV-seropositive.

About this clone itself: Other nucleotide sequences from this sample produce the same CDR3. The V gene is TRBV4-1, the J gene TRBJ1-2; 9 bases are shared with TRBD1. V shed 1 base, J shed 4 bases, and the junction held 1 base outside the gene matches. Germline V lookup: CDR1 MGHRA, CDR2 YSYEKL. The CDR3 has 14 amino acids. The CDR3 spells CASSQGTGAYGYTF. The CDR3 DNA follows: TGCGCCAGCAGCCAAGGGACAGGGGCCTATGGCTACACCTTC.

The chain carries TRBV11-3 and TRBJ2-1; D gene ambiguous. Trimming left V 5 bases short and J 8 bases short, with 13 bases between. The CDR3 covers 13 residues. The germline V gene encodes CDR1 SGHNT and CDR2 YENEEA. The CDR3 nucleotides read TGTGCCAGCAGCCCAGAGGCCTCCCATGAGCAGTTCTTC. Translation: CASSPEASHEQFF.

This clone was seen only a few times. The V and J genes are TRBV7-9 and TRBJ1-3, with D possibly matching TRBD1 (5 bases). Germline lookup yields CDR1 SEHNR and CDR2 FQNEAQ (reference sequence). The CDR3 loop spans 14 amino acids. The ends were cut back, 6 bases at V and 4 bases at J, with 13 bases in the middle. CDR3: CASRSGTGGNTIYF. The CDR3 DNA follows: TGTGCCAGCAGATCCGGGACTGGGGGAAACACCATATATTTT.

This clone occurred once. The chain couples TRBV7-9 to TRBJ2-3, with D uncertain. Germline V CDR1 and CDR2: SEHNR, FQNEAQ (reference sequence). This CDR3 region has 17 residues. Deletions cut 5 bases from V and 2 bases from J, with 20 bases between. CDR3 sequence reads: CASSKRGTTLFTDTQYF. CDR3 coding DNA: TGTGCCAGCAGCAAACGAGGAACCACGCTTTTCACAGATACGCAGTATTTT.

The CDR3 reads CASSQQPAGGQETQYF. The CDR3 DNA reads TGCGCCAGCAGCCAACAGCCAGCGGGGGGCCAAGAGACCCAGTACTTC. The V call is TRBV4-3, the J call TRBJ2-5; 9 positions agree with TRBD2. Germline values: CDR1 LGHNA, CDR2 YSLEER. The CDR3 spans 16 residues. The trim removed 2 bases at V and 1 base at J, leaving 5 bases unmatched.

The V and J genes are TRBV7-3 and TRBJ2-5; D perhaps matches TRBD2 (6 bases). The CDR3 loop spans 15 amino acids. Germline CDR1 reads SGHTA; CDR2 reads FQGTGA. V was trimmed by 4 bases and J by 5 bases, leaving 17 bases between them. In nucleotides, the CDR3 is TGTGCCAGCAGCTCCCTGGGAAGCGGGTTGGAGACCCAGTACTTC. Translating gives CASSSLGSGLETQYF.

This chain connects TRBV7-9 to TRBJ1-5, with D perhaps matching TRBD1 (6 bases). Trimming stripped 4 bases from V and 4 bases from J, with 11 bases between. The V gene's germline CDR1 is SEHNR and CDR2 FQNEAQ (reference sequence). This CDR3 contains 14 residues. The CDR3 region has the DNA TGTGCCAGCAGCTCCCAGGGGTTGAATCAGCCCCAGCATTTT. It specifies CASSSQGLNQPQHF.

The chain links TRBV5-6 to TRBJ2-3; 9 bases are shared with TRBD2. Trimming took 2 bases from V and 3 from J; bases not matched to a gene: 7. The CDR3 sequence is 16 residues long. Germline CDR1 SGHDT, CDR2 YYEEEE. The CDR3 region has the DNA TGTGCCAGCAGCTTTACTAGCGGGTTTTCTACAGATACGCAGTATTTT. This gives the protein CASSFTSGFSTDTQYF.

For this clone: This CDR3 is also generated by other DNA sequences in the sample. This chain connects TRBV5-1 to TRBJ2-5, with D perhaps TRBD2 (5 bases). Germline lookup yields CDR1 SGHRS and CDR2 YFSETQ. Trimming removed 1 base at V and 4 bases at J, with 8 bases between. This CDR3 spans 13 amino acids. The CDR3 nucleotides are TGCGCCAGCAGCTTGACTAGTCCAGAGACCCAGTACTTC. Amino acid sequence: CASSLTSPETQYF.

This chain joins TRBV12-5 and TRBJ2-7; a weak D match, TRBD1 (6 bases). V was cut by 0 bases and J by 3 bases, with 15 bases left in between. The CDR3 sequence is 16 residues long. CDR1 and CDR2 (germline): LGHNT, FRNRAP. CDR3 bases: TGTGCTAGTGGTTTGGTGATAGGGGAAGGGGGCTACGAGCAGTACTTC. Translated, it gives CASGLVIGEGGYEQYF.

This clone came up once. This rearrangement joins TRBV9 to TRBJ1-1, with a tentative D call TRBD1 (6 bases). The CDR3 consists of 16 residues. Per the germline V gene, CDR1 is SGDLS and CDR2 is YYNGEE. Trimming left V 0 bases short and J 1 base short, with 13 bases between. In DNA form, the CDR3 reads TGTGCCAGCAGCGTAGAGGCAGGGGCGAGGAACACTGAAGCTTTCTTT. Amino acids: CASSVEAGARNTEAFF.

This clone was picked up a small number of times. This sequence joins TRBV10-3 and TRBJ2-1, with a weak D call TRBD1 (6 bases). V shed 0 bases and J shed 3 bases, with 15 bases lying between them. This CDR3 has 17 amino acids. The V gene's germline CDR1 is ENHRY and CDR2 SYGVKD. This CDR3 reads CAISESTGLTLYNEQFF. The CDR3 DNA reads as TGTGCCATCAGTGAGTCGACAGGCCTAACTCTCTACAATGAGCAGTTCTTC.

The sample holds a few counts of this clone. This chain joins TRBV5-5 and TRBJ1-1, with 7 positions matching TRBD1. The CDR3 runs 14 residues. V lost 4 bases and J lost 8; bases outside the gene matches: 11. Germline lookup yields CDR1 SGHKS and CDR2 YYEKEE (reference sequence). CDR3 DNA sequence: TGTGCCAGCAGCCAATGGGACAGCATGTCGGAAGCTTTCTTT. This translates into CASSQWDSMSEAFF.

This clone was observed a handful of times. V gene TRBV30 combines with J gene TRBJ2-7; D is undetermined. The CDR3 length is 11 residues. V was cut by 4 bases and J by 3 bases, with 7 bases left in between. Germline V gives CDR1 GTSNPN, CDR2 SVGIG (reference sequence). CDR3 protein: CAWTDYYEQYF. CDR3 sequence (DNA): TGTGCCTGGACAGATTACTACGAGCAGTACTTC.

The chain joins TRBV5-5 to TRBJ2-1, with TRBD1 matching 11 bases. The V segment lost 4 bases and the J segment 4 bases; nucleotides outside the gene matches: 1. The germline CDR1 and CDR2 sequences are SGHKS and YYEKEE (reference sequence). The CDR3 contains 14 residues. The CDR3 DNA follows: TGTGCCAGCAGCCGGGACAGGGGGTACAATGAGCAGTTCTTC. It codes for CASSRDRGYNEQFF.

The chain uses TRBV5-4 and TRBJ2-1, with D unresolved. CDR1 and CDR2 (germline): SGHNT, YYREEE (reference sequence). V gave up 2 bases and J gave up 8 bases, with 5 bases separating them. The length of the CDR3 is 11 residues. The chain's CDR3 is CASSLSYEQFF. The CDR3 nucleotides are TGTGCCAGCAGCTTATCGTATGAGCAGTTCTTC.

This rearrangement joins TRBV29-1 to TRBJ1-2; no firm D call. Germline V gene data show CDR1 as SQVTM and CDR2 as ANQGSEA. V dropped 1 base and J dropped 2 bases, with 8 bases sitting between them. This CDR3 has 13 amino acids. The CDR3 is CSVEVAGNYGYTF. The CDR3 DNA sequence: TGCAGCGTTGAAGTAGCCGGGAACTATGGCTACACCTTC.

The chain uses TRBV2 and TRBJ1-5; possible D gene TRBD1, 5 bases. The CDR3 totals 12 residues. Trimming removed 6 bases at V and 10 bases at J, with 13 bases between. CDR1 SNHLY and CDR2 FYNNEI come from the germline V gene. CDR3 nucleotide sequence: TGTGCCAGCAGAGGCCGACAGTTCCCCCAGCATTTT. Translated: CASRGRQFPQHF.

The chain uses TRBV19 and TRBJ2-2, with 10 bases that match TRBD1. CDR3 length equals 14 residues. Germline CDR1 reads LNHDA; CDR2 reads SQIVND (reference sequence). The V segment lost 8 bases and the J segment 3 bases; nucleotides outside the gene matches: 3. CDR3 in amino acids: CASGDRGYTGELFF. The DNA for the CDR3 is TGTGCCAGTGGGGACAGGGGATACACCGGGGAGCTGTTTTTT. The full variable domain, its missing parts supplied by reference TRBV19 and TRBJ2-2, is DGGITQSPKYLFRKEGQNVTLSCEQNLNHDAMYWYRQDPGQGLRLIYYSQIVNDFQKGDIAEGYSVSREKKESFPLTVTSAQKNPTAFYLCASGDRGYTGELFFGEGSRLTVL.

This chain uses TRBV28 with TRBJ1-5; D possibly corresponds to TRBD1 (6 bases). Germline-derived CDR1 and CDR2 are MDHEN and SYDVKM. The CDR3 runs to 12 residues. V lost 6 bases and J 7 bases, leaving 10 bases between the germline ends. This chain's CDR3 is CASSRQDQPQHF. Here the CDR3 DNA reads TGTGCCAGCAGCCGACAGGACCAGCCCCAGCATTTT. Variable domain in full (rest from reference TRBV28 and TRBJ1-5): DVKVTQSSRYLVKRTGEKVFLECVQDMDHENMFWYRQDPGLGLRLIYFSYDVKMKEKGDIPEGYSVSREKKERFSLILESASTNQTSMYLCASSRQDQPQHFGDGTRLSIL.

The V and J genes are TRBV4-3 and TRBJ2-3; D ambiguous. This CDR3 has 16 amino acids. The germline CDR1 and CDR2 sequences are LGHNA and YSLEER. With 0 bases removed from V and 4 bases from J, the gap between germline ends came to 14 bases. CDR3 in DNA: TGCGCCAGCAGCCAAGAGCAGATGGGTGAGGCAGATACGCAGTATTTT. Its protein is CASSQEQMGEADTQYF.

The J gene is TRBJ1-3, the V gene TRBV28; D is uncertain. This CDR3 has 16 residues. The ends were cut back, 3 bases at V and 0 bases at J, with 12 bases in the middle. Germline V CDR1 and CDR2: MDHEN, SYDVKM. CDR3 sequence (DNA): TGTGCCAGCAGTTTTTCAGACACCTTCTCTGGAAACACCATATATTTT. Protein sequence: CASSFSDTFSGNTIYF.

The CDR3 DNA sequence: TGTGCCAGCAGCCCCGGGACTAGCGGGAGGACGGATACGCAGTATTTT. Its translation is CASSPGTSGRTDTQYF. The V gene is TRBV11-3, the J gene TRBJ2-3; TRBD2 agrees at 15 bases. The germline CDR1 and CDR2 sequences are SGHNT and YENEEA. CDR3 size: 16 residues. J gave up 6 bases and V 5 bases, and 6 bases lay outside the gene matches.

The chain is built from TRBV4-3 and TRBJ2-2; the match to TRBD1 covers 9 bases. After removal of 4 bases from V and 5 bases from J, the junction contained 11 bases not matched to a gene. The CDR3 extends over 17 amino acids. Germline lookup yields CDR1 LGHNA and CDR2 YSLEER. The CDR3 DNA reads as TGCGCCAGCAGCCCGACCATCGCGGGACAGGGTACCGGGGAGCTGTTTTTT. Translating gives CASSPTIAGQGTGELFF.

This clone turned up a few times. The chain couples TRBV5-6 to TRBJ1-4; tentative D call: TRBD1 (6 bases). Germline lookup yields CDR1 SGHDT and CDR2 YYEEEE. Trimming removed 2 bases at V and 15 bases at J, with 14 bases between. The CDR3 runs to 12 residues. In nucleotides, the CDR3 is TGTGCCAGCAGCTTTTGGGCAGGGGAATTGTTTTTT. As protein: CASSFWAGELFF. Full variable domain (remainder filled in from reference TRBV5-6 and TRBJ1-4): DAGVTQSPTHLIKTRGQQVTLRCSPKSGHDTVSWYQQALGQGPQFIFQYYEEEERQRGNFPDRFSGHQFPNYSSELNVNALLLGDSALYLCASSFWAGELFFGSGTQLSVL.

The gene calls are TRBV14 and TRBJ2-3; 11 bases are shared with TRBD2. Germline assignment: CDR1 SGHDN and CDR2 FVKESK. The CDR3 is made up of 17 amino acids. V dropped 5 bases and J dropped 0; count of bases not matched to a gene: 7. Here the CDR3 DNA reads TGTGCCAGCAGCGAACGACTAGCGGGAATCAGCACAGATACGCAGTATTTT. It is translated as CASSERLAGISTDTQYF.